This T cell receptor beta chain was captured by sequencing in a study of T-cell reconstitution after alpha-beta-depleted transplantation in children. In this sample, this clonotype turned up a few times. During its preparation, the TCRbeta library received unique molecular identifiers. TCRdb ran MiXCR on the PCR reads and lists one entry per CDR3 protein. The sample has some 300,000 distinct CDR3 sequences, around a tenth seen once. Germline values: CDR1 DFQATT, CDR2 SNEGSKA (reference sequence). The CDR3 loop spans 15 amino acids. The junction had 10 bases not matched to a gene; V was cut back by 5 bases and J by 4 bases.

This TCR was sampled from a human donor who donated a stem cell graft to a child with acute lymphoblastic leukemia. This chain connects TRBV20-1 to TRBJ2-5; TRBD2 agrees at 10 bases. Material: PBMCs from the stem cell graft donor, obtained from the stem cell graft. The CDR3 nucleotides are TGCAGTGCTCCCCCAAAGCGGGAGGGGGGAGAGACCCAGTACTTC. Residues: CSAPPKREGGETQYF.